This T cell receptor (beta chain) is drawn from a study of CD8+ T cells in alopecia areata. Germline-derived CDR1 and CDR2 are SEHNR and FQNEAQ (reference sequence). V lost 6 bases and J lost 1; bases outside the gene matches: 7. The CDR3 contains 15 residues. General study findings and limits: It was lesional scalp, especially alopecia totalis/universalis, that showed higher clonality than normal scalp.

This clone came up once. The antigen remains unidentified. Investigators isolated RNA and reverse transcribed it into cDNA to act as the sequencing template. Some clones are missing from TCRdb's copy, which holds only in-frame ones; the method was immunoSEQ multiplex PCR. The data hold about 34,000 clones, with approximately 52% observed a single time. The sample consisted of NKG2D-high CD8+ T cells sorted from blood. This receptor was taken from a human donor with alopecia areata. The rearrangement links TRBV7-9 to TRBJ2-7, with TRBD2 identical over 9 bases. The CDR3 nucleotides read TGTGCCAGCAGAAGTTCAGGACTAGCGTCCTACGAGCAGTACTTC. Its translation: CASRSSGLASYEQYF.